One and the same sample provided the 25 T cell receptor beta chains below, sequenced in a study of blood T cells in healthy people across ages. For the second PCR, which ran for roughly 6 to 12 cycles, a sample-barcoded 5' primer and a J-beta primer mix were used. TCRdb reprocessed the 5' RACE reads via MiXCR and lists one record per CDR3 protein. The sample holds around 700,000 distinct CDR3 sequences, 20% to 25% seen once. Separately, the same data were catalogued under a study of T cells of mothers and their children.

The sequencing input was blood. The receptor set was obtained from a boy aged 10-17 years in good health.

About this clonotype: The junction departs from germline at one end; a sequencing error may be responsible. The chain is built from TRBV7-2 and TRBJ1-2, with 11 bases fitting TRBD1. This CDR3 contains 15 residues. CDR1 is SGHTA and CDR2 is FQGNSA in the germline V gene. The CDR3 sequence: CASSTRLGQGAGYAF. CDR3 nucleotides: TGTGCCAGCAGCACACGACTCGGACAGGGGGCAGGCTACGCCTTC.

Only a few counts were recorded for this clonotype. The V call is TRBV12-3 or TRBV12-4, the J call TRBJ1-2; tentatively, D is TRBD1 (6 bases). The CDR3 extends over 14 amino acids. The V end lost 6 bases, the J end lost 4 bases, and 15 bases lay between the germline ends. As DNA, the CDR3 is TGTGCCAGCAGCATTAGACAGGAAGGCTATGGCTACACCTTC. Its protein product is CASSIRQEGYGYTF.

CDR3 sequence (DNA): TGTGCCAGCAGCACAGGGGTGGCCTACAATGAGCAGTTCTTC. Protein sequence: CASSTGVAYNEQFF. The chain has TRBV5-6 and TRBJ2-1; 7 bases line up with TRBD1. Germline V gives CDR1 SGHDT, CDR2 YYEEEE. CDR3 length: 14 residues. The V gene end was trimmed by 4 bases and the J gene end by 2 bases; junction bases not matched to a gene: 3.

This rearrangement joins TRBV28 to TRBJ2-5; D possibly uses TRBD1 or TRBD2 (5 bases each). The J call may be incorrect, as the DNA end agrees better with TRBJ2-1. The CDR3 runs 16 residues. Germline V gene sequence: CDR1 MDHEN, CDR2 SYDVKM. The CDR3 DNA reads as TGTGCCACCAAGGGGAATTTGCAGCGGAGAGTTAATGAGCAGTTCTTC. Translating it yields CATKGNLQRRVNEQFF.

The V and J genes are TRBV7-9 and TRBJ2-7; D remains ambiguous. Deletions cut 1 base from V and 2 bases from J, with 12 bases between. From germline, CDR1 is SEHNR and CDR2 FQNEAQ (reference sequence). CDR3 length: 15 residues. CDR3 nucleotides: TGTGCCAGCAGCTTAGGAGGCGATTGGACCTACGAGCAGTACTTC. Translating gives CASSLGGDWTYEQYF.

The chain recombines TRBV4-1 with TRBJ1-3, with a weak D call TRBD1 (6 bases). This CDR3 has 15 residues. Trimming stripped 2 bases from V and 8 bases from J, with 16 bases between. The germline V gene encodes CDR1 MGHRA and CDR2 YSYEKL. This CDR3 is CASSQRTPGEDTIYF. For the CDR3, the DNA is TGCGCCAGCAGCCAAAGGACCCCAGGGGAGGACACCATATATTTT.

This clonotype came up a few times. The rearrangement uses TRBV6-5 and TRBJ2-5, with D perhaps matching TRBD1 or TRBD2 (5 bases each). In germline, CDR1 is MNHEY, CDR2 SVGAGI. The CDR3 is 14 residues long. V lost 2 bases and J lost 5, with 12 bases in between. In DNA form, the CDR3 reads TGTGCCAGCAGTTACATTAGGGACGGGGAGACCCAGTACTTC. It encodes CASSYIRDGETQYF.

The chain has TRBV3-1 and TRBJ2-5; 8 nucleotides match TRBD2. The CDR3 runs to 16 residues. Looked up from germline, CDR1 is LGHDT and CDR2 is YNNKEL (reference sequence). V dropped 2 bases and J dropped 0; count of bases not matched to a gene: 5. The CDR3 loop reads CASSQRTSWYQETQYF. As DNA, the CDR3 is TGTGCCAGCAGCCAAAGGACTAGCTGGTACCAAGAGACCCAGTACTTC.

The sample holds a few counts of this clonotype. The genes are TRBV29-1 and TRBJ2-3; 9 nucleotides line up with TRBD2. This CDR3 has 13 amino acids. V shed 6 bases, J shed 5 bases, and the junction held 6 bases outside the gene matches. CDR1 and CDR2 from the germline V gene are SQVTM and ANQGSEA. The CDR3 coding sequence is TGCAGCGTAAATAGCGGGAGTAAAGATACGCAGTATTTT. This encodes CSVNSGSKDTQYF.

The gene calls are TRBV6-1 and TRBJ1-3; D is perhaps TRBD1 (5 bases). Trimming left V 7 bases short and J 0 bases short, with 16 bases between. CDR3 size: 16 residues. In germline, CDR1 is MNHNS, CDR2 SASEGT. The CDR3 loop reads CASMGEPRSSGNTIYF. The CDR3 DNA reads as TGTGCCAGCATGGGGGAACCCAGGAGCTCTGGAAACACCATATATTTT.

This clonotype was detected only a few times. The V gene is TRBV29-1, the J gene TRBJ2-1; 16 nucleotides align to TRBD2. The J segment lost 5 bases and the V segment lost 5 bases, leaving 3 bases of the junction unmatched. The length of the CDR3 is 15 residues. Germline V gene lookup returns CDR1 SQVTM and CDR2 ANQGSEA. CDR3 in amino acids: CSVRGLAGGNNEQFF. The CDR3 bases are TGCAGCGTTAGGGGACTAGCGGGAGGGAACAATGAGCAGTTCTTC.

This clonotype was counted between two and nine times. This chain links TRBV4-3 with TRBJ1-4; D might be TRBD1 (6 bases). The CDR3 runs 16 residues. Trimming took off 3 bases at V and 5 bases at J, with 16 bases between the two ends. CDR1 is LGHNA, CDR2 YSLEER, per germline. The DNA of the CDR3 is TGCGCCAGCAGCCATAGACCGACAGGACAGAATGAAAAACTGTTTTTT. It specifies CASSHRPTGQNEKLFF.

This clonotype has only a few counts. This sequence joins TRBV14 and TRBJ1-1; perhaps TRBD1 as D (5 bases). Trimming removed 0 bases at V and 10 bases at J, with 9 bases between. The CDR3 loop spans 12 amino acids. The germline V gene encodes CDR1 SGHDN and CDR2 FVKESK. CDR3 protein: CASSQEGGVAFF. The CDR3 region has the DNA TGTGCCAGCAGCCAAGAGGGGGGGGTAGCTTTCTTT.

This clonotype was found a few times. One end of the junction fails to match germline, which may point to a read error. The V and J genes are TRBV24-1 and TRBJ2-6; D is unresolved. The CDR3 covers 17 residues. Germline V lookup: CDR1 KGHDR, CDR2 SFDVKD. This chain's CDR3 is CATGDTVSSSGANVLTF. For the CDR3, the DNA is TGTGCCACCGGTGATACAGTCTCTAGCTCTGGGGCCAACGTCCTGACTTTC.

This clonotype was detected only a few times. The genes are TRBV18 and TRBJ2-5; D is uncertain. The better agreement between TRBJ2-7 and the DNA end casts doubt on the J call. This CDR3 spans 16 amino acids. The V gene's germline CDR1 is KGHSH and CDR2 LQKENI. The CDR3 region is CASSPRTATTSYEQYF. The CDR3, as DNA: TGTGCCAGCTCACCACGTACAGCCACAACCTCCTACGAGCAGTACTTC.

There are a few counts of this clonotype. The rearrangement joins TRBV5-1 to TRBJ2-3; D might be TRBD1 (5 bases). This CDR3 has 15 residues. Germline assignment: CDR1 SGHRS and CDR2 YFSETQ. The V end was cut by 2 bases, the J end by 2 bases, with 12 bases between. The CDR3 DNA sequence: TGCGCCAGCAGCTTTCTAGGGGCAATCACAGATACGCAGTATTTT. The encoded protein is CASSFLGAITDTQYF.

The chain has TRBV7-9 and TRBJ2-5, with 13 bases fitting TRBD2. The CDR3 covers 16 residues. V trimming: 4 bases; J trimming: 5 bases; junction bases outside the gene matches: 7. The V gene's germline CDR1 is SEHNR and CDR2 FQNEAQ (reference sequence). CDR3 DNA sequence: TGTGCCAGCAGCTCCGGACTAGCGGGAGTTTCGGAGACCCAGTACTTC. Translating it yields CASSSGLAGVSETQYF.

This clonotype was detected a few times. The gene calls are TRBV9 and TRBJ2-5; 12 nucleotides line up with TRBD1. V lost 4 bases to trimming and J lost 5 bases; unmatched junction nucleotides: 6. Germline V gives CDR1 SGDLS, CDR2 YYNGEE. This CDR3 region has 15 residues. This CDR3 reads CASSMGQGAPETQYF. The CDR3 DNA sequence: TGTGCCAGCAGCATGGGACAGGGGGCACCGGAGACCCAGTACTTC. Combining the CDR3 with reference TRBV9 and TRBJ2-5 gives the whole variable domain DSGVTQTPKHLITATGQRVTLRCSPRSGDLSVYWYQQSLDQGLQFLIQYYNGEERAKGNILERFSAQQFPDLHSELNLSSLELGDSALYFCASSMGQGAPETQYFGPGTRLLVL.

A few counts support this clonotype. This chain joins TRBV7-9 and TRBJ1-5, with a weak D call TRBD1 (5 bases). Trimming left V 10 bases short and J 2 bases short, with 12 bases between. Germline V gene data show CDR1 as SEHNR and CDR2 as FQNEAQ (reference sequence). This CDR3 is built from 13 residues. The CDR3 DNA sequence: TGTGCCACCTCTAGGGGTGGCAATCAGCCCCAGCATTTT. Its protein is CATSRGGNQPQHF.

The chain is built from TRBV4-1 and TRBJ1-1; 7 bases agree with TRBD1. CDR1 is MGHRA and CDR2 is YSYEKL in the germline V gene. The CDR3 length is 13 residues. V trimming: 0 bases; J trimming: 5 bases; junction bases outside the gene matches: 0. CDR3 DNA: TGCGCCAGCAGCCAAGAACAGGGGACTGAAGCTTTCTTT. Amino acid sequence: CASSQEQGTEAFF.

This clonotype was counted a few times. The rearrangement joins TRBV4-1 to TRBJ2-7, with D possibly being TRBD1 (6 bases). V lost 6 bases, J lost 5 bases, and 14 bases lay in between. Germline V CDR1 and CDR2: MGHRA, YSYEKL. The CDR3 has 13 amino acids. The CDR3 here is CASRPTGTNEQYF. In DNA form, the CDR3 reads TGCGCCAGCAGACCGACAGGTACGAACGAGCAGTACTTC.

About this clonotype itself: A much bigger clone sits one base away, suggesting this may be a read error. This sequence joins TRBV5-5 and TRBJ2-5; D not certain. With the DNA end fitting TRBJ2-1 better, the J assignment may be wrong. The CDR3 is 11 amino acids. The germline V gene encodes CDR1 SGHKS and CDR2 YYEKEE (reference sequence). The CDR3 is CASSLGAEQFF. The CDR3 DNA reads TGTGCCAGCAGCTTGGGGGCTGAGCAGTTCTTC.

In this sample, this clonotype turned up a few times. The CDR3 spells CASSTLGGDRDQETQYF. The DNA for the CDR3 is TGTGCCAGCAGTACCCTGGGGGGGGACAGGGACCAAGAGACCCAGTACTTC. This chain links TRBV28 with TRBJ2-5, with 9 nucleotides matching TRBD1. V shed 5 bases, J shed 0 bases, and the junction held 10 bases outside the gene matches. CDR1 and CDR2 (germline): MDHEN, SYDVKM. The CDR3 runs 17 residues. Based on the CDR3 plus reference TRBV28 and TRBJ2-5, the full variable domain is DVKVTQSSRYLVKRTGEKVFLECVQDMDHENMFWYRQDPGLGLRLIYFSYDVKMKEKGDIPEGYSVSREKKERFSLILESASTNQTSMYLCASSTLGGDRDQETQYFGPGTRLLVL.

A remark on this clonotype: At one boundary the junction diverges from the germline segment, which might be a read error. The chain carries TRBV4-1 and TRBJ1-4, with D uncertain. Looked up from germline, CDR1 is MGHRA and CDR2 is YSYEKL. This CDR3 spans 17 amino acids. CDR3 amino acids: CTSSQGPPTGANEKLFF. The CDR3 nucleotides are TGCACCAGCAGCCAAGGTCCCCCAACGGGAGCTAATGAAAAACTGTTTTTT.

This clonotype has only one observation. J is TRBJ2-2 and V is TRBV7-2, with D perhaps matching TRBD2 (5 bases). The V gene lost 5 bases and the J gene lost 3 bases, with 13 bases spanning the gap. CDR1 and CDR2 from the germline V gene are SGHTA and FQGNSA. CDR3 length: 15 residues. CDR3 loop: CASSPRGGYTGELFF. CDR3 DNA: TGTGCCAGCAGCCCCCGAGGCGGGTACACCGGGGAGCTGTTTTTT. The full variable domain, with the rest looked up from reference TRBV7-2 and TRBJ2-2, is GAGVSQSPSNKVTEKGKDVELRCDPISGHTALYWYRQSLGQGLEFLIYFQGNSAPDKSGLPSDRFSAERTGGSVSTLTIQRTQQEDSAVYLCASSPRGGYTGELFFGEGSRLTVL.